The 30 T cell receptor beta chains in this list originate from one sample, sequenced in a study of technical replicates of blood from a handful of donors. The repertoire was sequenced with immunoSEQ multiplex PCR; TCRdb's copy has only in-frame clones and lacks some. This sample yields about 84,000 clones, of which 95% to 98% are seen a single time; 0.15% to 0.2% belongs to the top ten. Sequenced sample: T cells isolated from PBMCs. Every receptor here comes from a human donor in good health.

The rearrangement uses TRBV4-2 and TRBJ1-4; D gene ambiguous. V lost 0 bases to trimming and J lost 6 bases, with 11 bases between them. The germline gives CDR1 LGHNA, CDR2 YNFKEQ. The CDR3 has 15 residues. DNA of the CDR3: TGTGCCAGCAGCCAAGAAACCCGGCGGTATGAAAAACTGTTTTTT. Translation gives CASSQETRRYEKLFF.

Here the CDR3 reads CASSGHTSAPQETQYF. CDR3 in DNA: TGCGCCAGCAGTGGCCACACTAGCGCGCCCCAAGAGACCCAGTACTTC. This chain joins TRBV10-2 and TRBJ2-5; TRBD2 matches 7 bases. Looked up from germline, CDR1 is WSHSY and CDR2 is SAAADI. The CDR3 spans 16 residues. Losses at the gene ends were 4 bases for V and 1 base for J; bases not matched to a gene: 9.

Remarks on this clone: Other DNA sequences in this specimen translate into the identical CDR3. The rearrangement links TRBV7-9 to TRBJ1-4, with unresolved D. CDR1 and CDR2 from the germline V gene are SEHNR and FQNEAQ (reference sequence). The V and J ends lost 2 bases and 7 bases respectively, with 5 bases between them. The CDR3 length is 12 residues. CDR3 DNA: TGTGCCAGCAGCTTATCGGGTGAAAAACTGTTTTTT. Encoded protein: CASSLSGEKLFF.

This clone was counted a single time. The V and J genes are TRBV10-3 and TRBJ2-7, with a tentative D call TRBD2 (5 bases). CDR1 is ENHRY and CDR2 is SYGVKD in the germline V gene. With 6 bases removed from V and 2 bases from J, the gap between germline ends came to 14 bases. The CDR3 totals 14 residues. CDR3 in DNA: TGTGCCATCAGGGGTTCAGCGGAGGCCTACGAGCAGTACTTC. It is translated as CAIRGSAEAYEQYF.

This chain connects TRBV7-9 to TRBJ1-4, with 8 nucleotides matching TRBD1. Looked up from germline, CDR1 is SEHNR and CDR2 is FQNEAQ (reference sequence). J was trimmed by 5 bases and V by 2 bases; bases with no gene match: 7. The CDR3 covers 16 residues. The CDR3 loop reads CASSLSGTGRNEKLFF. Written as DNA, the CDR3 is TGTGCCAGCAGCTTATCGGGGACAGGTAGAAATGAAAAACTGTTTTTT.

This clone was detected only once. The chain employs TRBV7-8 and TRBJ2-1; 10 bases are a match to TRBD2. The length of the CDR3 is 14 residues. V was pared by 7 bases and J by 4 bases, with 4 bases of the junction left unmatched. Germline values: CDR1 SGHVS, CDR2 FQNEAQ. The CDR3 DNA sequence: TGTGCCAGCAAAGCGGGGGGGAGGTACAATGAGCAGTTCTTC. Encoded protein: CASKAGGRYNEQFF.

The chain couples TRBV5-1 to TRBJ2-7; D gene uncertain. V shed 4 bases and J shed 2 bases, with 10 bases lying between them. Germline lookup yields CDR1 SGHRS and CDR2 YFSETQ. This CDR3 has 13 amino acids. CDR3 protein: CASSTVQTYEQYF. CDR3 nucleotide sequence: TGCGCCAGCAGCACCGTCCAGACCTACGAGCAGTACTTC.

The V and J genes are TRBV6-5 and TRBJ1-1; TRBD1 matches 8 bases. The CDR3 contains 15 residues. The J segment lost 1 base and the V segment lost 7 bases, leaving 8 bases of the junction unmatched. Germline CDR1 is MNHEY and CDR2 is SVGAGI. CDR3 sequence reads: CASNPLGQGNTEAFF. The DNA of the CDR3 is TGTGCCAGCAATCCCCTAGGACAGGGGAACACTGAAGCTTTCTTT.

This rearrangement joins TRBV4-1 to TRBJ2-3; D might be TRBD2 (5 bases). CDR3 length equals 16 residues. Germline CDR1 MGHRA, CDR2 YSYEKL. V lost 1 base, J lost 1 base, and 12 bases lay in between. The CDR3 region has the DNA TGCGCCAGCAGCCAAGTGGCGGGTGGGGGCACAGATACGCAGTATTTT. It codes for CASSQVAGGGTDTQYF.

The chain recombines TRBV6-5 with TRBJ2-7; 7 nucleotides align to TRBD1. The germline gives CDR1 MNHEY, CDR2 SVGAGI. The CDR3 is 16 amino acids. V was clipped by 1 base and J by 5 bases; unmatched bases: 11. CDR3 residues: CASSYLSAQGRHEQYF. For the CDR3, the DNA is TGTGCCAGCAGTTACTTGTCGGCACAGGGGAGACACGAGCAGTACTTC.

The rearrangement links TRBV27 to TRBJ1-4; D not certain. CDR1 and CDR2 from the germline V gene are MNHEY and SMNVEV (reference sequence). This CDR3 is 15 amino acids long. V lost 1 base and J 5 bases, leaving 11 bases between the germline ends. CDR3 coding DNA: TGTGCCAGCAGTTTATATGGCCCACCGAATGAAAAACTGTTTTTT. Translation: CASSLYGPPNEKLFF. The whole variable domain, filled in from reference TRBV27 and TRBJ1-4, reads EAQVTQNPRYLITVTGKKLTVTCSQNMNHEYMSWYRQDPGLGLRQIYYSMNVEVTDKGDVPEGYKVSRKEKRNFPLILESPSPNQTSLYFCASSLYGPPNEKLFFGSGTQLSVL.

This rearrangement joins TRBV4-1 to TRBJ2-6; a weak D match, TRBD1 (7 bases). From germline, CDR1 is MGHRA and CDR2 YSYEKL. This CDR3 has 17 residues. V was cut by 6 bases and J by 0 bases, with 15 bases left in between. The CDR3, as DNA: TGCGCCAGCAGGACCGGGACAGCGGGCTCTGGGGCCAACGTCCTGACTTTC. Residues: CASRTGTAGSGANVLTF.

V and J are TRBV11-3 and TRBJ2-7, with 8 positions matching TRBD2. CDR3 size: 17 residues. Germline V gene lookup returns CDR1 SGHNT and CDR2 YENEEA. V shed 1 base, J shed 2 bases, and the junction held 10 bases outside the gene matches. CDR3 in DNA: TGTGCCAGCAGCTTAGGGAGCCCGGGACTAGTACCCTACGAGCAGTACTTC. Protein product: CASSLGSPGLVPYEQYF.

The chain is built from TRBV10-3 and TRBJ2-7, with 9 bases identical to TRBD2. CDR1 and CDR2 from the germline V gene are ENHRY and SYGVKD. The CDR3 is 16 residues long. V was clipped by 0 bases and J by 3 bases; unmatched bases: 6. This chain's CDR3 is CAISESPAGGYYEQYF. CDR3 bases: TGTGCCATCAGTGAGTCCCCAGCGGGAGGTTACTACGAGCAGTACTTC.

This clone was seen just once. This chain connects TRBV7-9 to TRBJ1-1; unclear D gene. In germline, CDR1 is SEHNR, CDR2 FQNEAQ (reference sequence). Trimming pared 7 bases from V and 0 bases from J, leaving 18 bases between. This CDR3 is built from 16 residues. For the CDR3, the DNA is TGTGCCAGCACCCAAAGCGGGAGGGCCCTGAACACTGAAGCTTTCTTT. Translation: CASTQSGRALNTEAFF.

As to this clone: The sample contains more than one DNA sequence encoding this CDR3. The genes are TRBV5-1 and TRBJ1-2; weak D call: TRBD1 (6 bases). The CDR3 extends over 13 amino acids. Deletions cut 2 bases from V and 4 bases from J, with 9 bases between. Germline V CDR1 and CDR2: SGHRS, YFSETQ. This CDR3 reads CASSLGGGYGYTF. CDR3 DNA sequence: TGCGCCAGCAGCTTAGGGGGTGGCTATGGCTACACCTTC.

This chain connects TRBV11-2 to TRBJ2-1; possibly TRBD2 for D (6 bases). The CDR3 extends over 17 amino acids. With 5 bases removed from V and 5 bases from J, the gap between germline ends came to 22 bases. Germline V CDR1 and CDR2: SGHAT, FQNNGV. CDR3 protein: CASSRPLAAQPNNEQFF. DNA of the CDR3: TGTGCCAGCAGCCGACCCTTAGCGGCACAACCTAACAATGAGCAGTTCTTC.

V gene TRBV13 combines with J gene TRBJ1-2, with TRBD1 matching over 7 bases. The V segment lost 0 bases and the J segment 7 bases; nucleotides outside the gene matches: 2. The germline V gene encodes CDR1 PRHDT and CDR2 FYEKMQ (reference sequence). The CDR3 loop spans 13 amino acids. The chain's CDR3 is CASSLGQGVGYTF. The CDR3 DNA reads as TGTGCCAGCAGCTTAGGGCAGGGGGTTGGCTACACCTTC.

The chain links TRBV18 to TRBJ2-5; D might be TRBD2 (5 bases). V lost 2 bases and J 5 bases, leaving 12 bases between the germline ends. The CDR3 has 14 residues. From germline, CDR1 is KGHSH and CDR2 LQKENI. Here the CDR3 reads CASSPRELGETQYF. The DNA of the CDR3 is TGTGCCAGCTCACCAAGGGAGCTGGGTGAGACCCAGTACTTC.

The chain employs TRBV18 and TRBJ2-3; no clear D gene. The CDR3 is 15 amino acids. Germline V lookup: CDR1 KGHSH, CDR2 LQKENI. V gave up 2 bases and J gave up 6 bases, with 15 bases separating them. The CDR3 nucleotides read TGTGCCAGCTCACCAATAACGGCCGCGAGGGATACGCAGTATTTT. The encoded protein is CASSPITAARDTQYF.

The chain recombines TRBV6-1 with TRBJ2-3; possible D gene TRBD2, 6 bases. The CDR3 contains 14 residues. Germline V gene lookup returns CDR1 MNHNS and CDR2 SASEGT. Between the trimmed V and J ends, which lost 7 bases and 4 bases, there was a span of 15 bases. CDR3 amino acids: CASIAGLMADTQYF. CDR3 in DNA: TGTGCCAGCATCGCGGGGTTAATGGCAGATACGCAGTATTTT.

The chain joins TRBV29-1 to TRBJ2-7, with TRBD2 matching 8 bases. Germline CDR1 SQVTM, CDR2 ANQGSEA. The ends lost 2 bases at V and 6 bases at J; junction bases unmatched: 3. This CDR3 is 12 amino acids long. In DNA, the CDR3 is TGCAGCGTTGAACCCACTAGCGGCGAGCAGTACTTC. It translates to CSVEPTSGEQYF.

The CDR3 reads CASSSSQQGYGYTF. CDR3 nucleotides: TGTGCCAGCAGCTCAAGTCAACAGGGGTATGGCTACACCTTC. The chain employs TRBV6-6 and TRBJ1-2, with TRBD1 matching 7 bases. The germline V gene encodes CDR1 MNHNY and CDR2 SVGAGI (reference sequence). The CDR3 loop spans 14 amino acids. V lost 6 bases to trimming and J lost 5 bases; unmatched junction nucleotides: 9.

This clone was counted once. The CDR3 coding sequence is TGTGCCAGCAGCGCCGACACTAGTGCCCCAGGGACCCAGTACTTC. It codes for CASSADTSAPGTQYF. The chain joins TRBV9 to TRBJ2-5; TRBD2 might be the D (5 bases). CDR3 length equals 15 residues. The V gene's germline CDR1 is SGDLS and CDR2 YYNGEE. The germline V and J ends were trimmed by 3 bases and 7 bases, with 19 bases remaining between them.

Only one count was recorded for this clone. The chain couples TRBV27 to TRBJ2-7; TRBD1 matches at 7 bases. J was trimmed by 5 bases and V by 5 bases; bases with no gene match: 9. Germline-derived CDR1 and CDR2 are MNHEY and SMNVEV (reference sequence). The CDR3 has 14 amino acids. The DNA of the CDR3 is TGTGCCAGCAGTAGATTGGGACAGTCCCACGAGCAGTACTTC. Protein product: CASSRLGQSHEQYF.

This chain joins TRBV10-2 and TRBJ2-3; D is ambiguous. The CDR3 loop spans 14 amino acids. V was cut by 7 bases and J by 4 bases, with 15 bases left in between. CDR1 WSHSY and CDR2 SAAADI come from the germline V gene. The CDR3 region has the DNA TGCGCCAGCACCAACATGGAAGGAGCAGATACGCAGTATTTT. This codes for CASTNMEGADTQYF.

The rearrangement links TRBV11-3 to TRBJ2-1, with D maybe TRBD2 (6 bases). CDR3 length: 15 amino acids. V was trimmed by 5 bases and J by 0 bases, leaving 11 bases between them. Germline values: CDR1 SGHNT, CDR2 YENEEA. In DNA form, the CDR3 reads TGTGCCAGCAGCCTATTGGGGGGCTCCTACAATGAGCAGTTCTTC. Protein: CASSLLGGSYNEQFF.

The V and J genes are TRBV2 and TRBJ2-1; TRBD2 matches at 8 bases. V trimming: 6 bases; J trimming: 10 bases; junction bases outside the gene matches: 5. The CDR3 totals 12 residues. Germline V lookup: CDR1 SNHLY, CDR2 FYNNEI. In DNA form, the CDR3 reads TGTGCCAGCAGGGCGGGGGGACCCGAGCAGTTCTTC. This encodes CASRAGGPEQFF.

About this clone itself: The same CDR3 can be traced to other DNA sequences in this sample. The rearrangement uses TRBV5-4 and TRBJ1-1, with no clear D. Between the trimmed V and J ends, which lost 0 bases and 0 bases, there was a span of 3 bases. Germline loops: CDR1 SGHNT, CDR2 YYREEE (reference sequence). The CDR3 length is 13 residues. The CDR3 spells CASSLDMNTEAFF. In DNA form, the CDR3 reads TGTGCCAGCAGCTTGGATATGAACACTGAAGCTTTCTTT. The complete variable domain, with remaining parts taken from reference TRBV5-4 and TRBJ1-1, reads ETGVTQSPTHLIKTRGQQVTLRCSSQSGHNTVSWYQQALGQGPQFIFQYYREEENGRGNFPPRFSGLQFPNYSSELNVNALELDDSALYLCASSLDMNTEAFFGQGTRLTVV.

The V call is TRBV6-9, the J call TRBJ2-7; 10 bases agree with TRBD1. CDR1 and CDR2 (germline): MNHGY, SVAAGI. The CDR3 totals 15 residues. Germline trimming cut 2 bases from V and 3 bases from J; bases unmatched to any gene: 4. The CDR3 nucleotides read TGTGCCAGCAGTTATCCGGACAGGGGGATCTACGAGCAGTACTTC. It encodes CASSYPDRGIYEQYF.